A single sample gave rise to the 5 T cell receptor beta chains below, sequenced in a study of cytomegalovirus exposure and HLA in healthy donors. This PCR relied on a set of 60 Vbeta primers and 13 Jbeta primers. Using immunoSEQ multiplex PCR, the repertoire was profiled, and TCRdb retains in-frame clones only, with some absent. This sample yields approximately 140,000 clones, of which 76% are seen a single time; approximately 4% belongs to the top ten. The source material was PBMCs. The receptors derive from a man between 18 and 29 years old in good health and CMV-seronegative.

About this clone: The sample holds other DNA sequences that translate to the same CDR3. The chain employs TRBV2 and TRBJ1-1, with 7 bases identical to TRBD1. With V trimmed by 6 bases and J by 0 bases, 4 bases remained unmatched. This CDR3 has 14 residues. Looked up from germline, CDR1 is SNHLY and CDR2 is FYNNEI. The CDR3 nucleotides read TGTGCCAGCAGCCGGACAGGAATGAACACTGAAGCTTTCTTT. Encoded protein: CASSRTGMNTEAFF.

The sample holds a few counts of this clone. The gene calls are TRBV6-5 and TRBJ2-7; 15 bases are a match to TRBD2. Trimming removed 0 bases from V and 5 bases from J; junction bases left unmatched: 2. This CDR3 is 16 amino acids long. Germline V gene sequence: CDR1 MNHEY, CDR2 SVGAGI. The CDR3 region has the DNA TGTGCCAGCAGTTACTCCGGGACTAGCGGGGGGCACGAGCAGTACTTC. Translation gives CASSYSGTSGGHEQYF.

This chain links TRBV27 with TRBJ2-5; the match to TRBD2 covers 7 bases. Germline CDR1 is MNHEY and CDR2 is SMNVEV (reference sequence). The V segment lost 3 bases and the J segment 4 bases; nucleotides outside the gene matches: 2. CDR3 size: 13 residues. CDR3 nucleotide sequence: TGTGCCAGCAGTTTGGGAGGGGCAGAGACCCAGTACTTC. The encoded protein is CASSLGGAETQYF.

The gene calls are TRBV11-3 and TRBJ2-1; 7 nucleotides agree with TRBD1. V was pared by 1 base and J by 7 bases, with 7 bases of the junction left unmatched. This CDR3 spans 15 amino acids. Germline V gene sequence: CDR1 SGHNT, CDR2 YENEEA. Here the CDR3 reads CASSLGQGLTNEQFF. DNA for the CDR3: TGTGCCAGCAGCTTAGGACAGGGCCTCACTAATGAGCAGTTCTTC.

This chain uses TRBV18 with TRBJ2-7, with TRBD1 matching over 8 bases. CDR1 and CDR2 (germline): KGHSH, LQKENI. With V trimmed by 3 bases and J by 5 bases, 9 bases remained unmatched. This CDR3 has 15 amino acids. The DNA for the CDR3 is TGTGCCAGCTCACCGCCTTCAGGGGGCCGCGACGAGCAGTACTTC. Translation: CASSPPSGGRDEQYF.